The 8 T cell receptor beta chains listed next were all sequenced from one sample in a study of T cells in Graves' hyperthyroidism and ophthalmopathy. RNA transcripts yielded amplified TCR beta CDR3 regions. The study used the HTBI primer set for a first-round RT-PCR of the TCR CDR3. Using its own MiXCR run on the multiplex PCR reads, TCRdb lists one record per CDR3 protein. The data show some 570,000 distinct CDR3 sequences, more than 15% seen once. Sequences were obtained from blood. These receptors were obtained from a woman aged 18-29 years with Graves' ophthalmopathy.

This clonotype has at least ten counts. The chain employs TRBV28 and TRBJ2-5; TRBD1 might be the D (5 bases). Trimming pared 2 bases from V and 2 bases from J, leaving 18 bases between. The CDR3 is 17 amino acids. Germline CDR1 is MDHEN and CDR2 is SYDVKM. The CDR3 DNA sequence: TGTGCCAGCAGTTTAAAGGTTGGGGCACTCTCACAAGAGACCCAGTACTTC. Its protein product is CASSLKVGALSQETQYF.

This clonotype was seen a handful of times. The V call is TRBV28, the J call TRBJ1-5; D unclear. The V end lost 5 bases, the J end lost 1 base, and 12 bases lay between the germline ends. CDR3 length equals 15 residues. Per the germline V gene, CDR1 is MDHEN and CDR2 is SYDVKM. Here the CDR3 reads CASSPLEESNQPQHF. CDR3 nucleotide sequence: TGTGCCAGCAGTCCACTTGAGGAGAGCAATCAGCCCCAGCATTTT. The full variable domain, in which reference TRBV28 and TRBJ1-5 provide the parts outside the CDR3, is DVKVTQSSRYLVKRTGEKVFLECVQDMDHENMFWYRQDPGLGLRLIYFSYDVKMKEKGDIPEGYSVSREKKERFSLILESASTNQTSMYLCASSPLEESNQPQHFGDGTRLSIL.

This clonotype was recorded many times. The chain joins TRBV3-1 to TRBJ2-2; D perhaps matches TRBD2 (6 bases). CDR1 and CDR2 (germline): LGHDT, YNNKEL (reference sequence). V lost 4 bases and J 4 bases, leaving 16 bases between the germline ends. This CDR3 spans 16 amino acids. In DNA form, the CDR3 reads TGTGCCAGCAGCCTATCTAGCGCCCGTTCCACCGGGGAGCTGTTTTTT. Encoded protein: CASSLSSARSTGELFF. The full variable domain, with the rest looked up from reference TRBV3-1 and TRBJ2-2, is DTAVSQTPKYLVTQMGNDKSIKCEQNLGHDTMYWYKQDSKKFLKIMFSYNNKELIINETVPNRFSPKSPDKAHLNLHINSLELGDSAVYFCASSLSSARSTGELFFGEGSRLTVL.

This clonotype has more than one count but fewer than ten. The chain's CDR3 is CASSTFPTLAGGLGYF. CDR3 DNA: TGTGCCAGCAGTACTTTCCCAACACTAGCGGGGGGGCTCGGGTATTTT. The rearrangement joins TRBV27 to TRBJ2-3; 13 positions agree with TRBD2. The length of the CDR3 is 16 residues. The germline V gene has CDR1 MNHEY and CDR2 SMNVEV (reference sequence). V gave up 5 bases and J gave up 14 bases; unmatched junction bases: 16.

The rearrangement links TRBV19 to TRBJ2-1; D is unclear. The germline CDR1 and CDR2 sequences are LNHDA and SQIVND (reference sequence). Trimming took off 4 bases at V and 2 bases at J, with 12 bases between the two ends. The CDR3 runs 15 residues. The CDR3 here is CASSTGLTPYNEQFF. In DNA form, the CDR3 reads TGTGCCAGTAGTACAGGCCTAACTCCCTACAATGAGCAGTTCTTC.

This clonotype was seen a handful of times. The chain is built from TRBV6-2 or TRBV6-3 and TRBJ2-1; TRBD2 matches at 9 bases. Trimming took 7 bases from V and 3 from J; bases not matched to a gene: 25. Germline CDR1 reads MNHEY; CDR2 reads SVGEGT. The CDR3 runs to 21 residues. The CDR3 sequence: CASKPNPRDAISSGDYNEQFF. DNA of the CDR3: TGTGCCAGCAAGCCCAACCCACGGGACGCGATCTCTAGCGGGGACTACAATGAGCAGTTCTTC.

A few counts support this clonotype. The chain is built from TRBV28 and TRBJ2-2; weak D call: TRBD1 (6 bases). V gave up 6 bases and J gave up 3 bases, with 11 bases separating them. This CDR3 is 14 amino acids long. The germline CDR1 and CDR2 sequences are MDHEN and SYDVKM. In DNA form, the CDR3 reads TGTGCCAGCAGGGCAGGGGCCCACACCGGGGAGCTGTTTTTT. Translated: CASRAGAHTGELFF. The complete variable domain, with remaining parts taken from reference TRBV28 and TRBJ2-2, reads DVKVTQSSRYLVKRTGEKVFLECVQDMDHENMFWYRQDPGLGLRLIYFSYDVKMKEKGDIPEGYSVSREKKERFSLILESASTNQTSMYLCASRAGAHTGELFFGEGSRLTVL.

This chain links TRBV6-1 with TRBJ2-1; 9 bases are shared with TRBD1. V trimming: 5 bases; J trimming: 5 bases; junction bases outside the gene matches: 4. The CDR3 spans 14 residues. Germline values: CDR1 MNHNS, CDR2 SASEGT. CDR3 protein: CASSRQGVDNEQFF. The CDR3 DNA follows: TGTGCCAGCAGTCGACAGGGGGTCGACAATGAGCAGTTCTTC.